The 21 T cell receptor beta chains below all came from one sample that was sequenced in a study of cytomegalovirus exposure and HLA in healthy donors. It was with 60 Vbeta and 13 Jbeta primers that the PCR ran. Produced via immunoSEQ multiplex PCR; TCRdb's table is partial and in-frame only. Here the sample spans approximately 90,000 clones, 70% being singletons. Sequencing was done on a sample of PBMCs. Receptors originate from a woman between 50 and 59 years old in good health and CMV-seropositive.

This chain links TRBV28 with TRBJ2-5; 12 bases fit TRBD2. Trimming at V came to 6 bases and at J to 5 bases, leaving 13 bases not matched to a gene. Per germline, CDR1 MDHEN and CDR2 SYDVKM. The CDR3 runs to 17 residues. CDR3 in amino acids: CASSQGRTSGMEETQYF. CDR3 DNA sequence: TGTGCCAGCAGCCAGGGGAGGACTAGCGGGATGGAGGAGACCCAGTACTTC. Full variable domain (remainder filled in from reference TRBV28 and TRBJ2-5): DVKVTQSSRYLVKRTGEKVFLECVQDMDHENMFWYRQDPGLGLRLIYFSYDVKMKEKGDIPEGYSVSREKKERFSLILESASTNQTSMYLCASSQGRTSGMEETQYFGPGTRLLVL.

This rearrangement joins TRBV6-4 to TRBJ2-1; weak D call: TRBD1 (5 bases). The CDR3 loop spans 15 amino acids. The V and J ends lost 3 bases and 3 bases respectively, with 12 bases between them. Germline values: CDR1 MRHNA, CDR2 SNTAGT. CDR3 amino acids: CASSEALGLYNEQFF. CDR3 nucleotides: TGTGCCAGCAGTGAAGCCTTGGGGCTCTACAATGAGCAGTTCTTC.

This chain joins TRBV7-9 and TRBJ2-5; D possibly corresponds to TRBD2 (5 bases). The CDR3 spans 12 residues. Germline CDR1 and CDR2: SEHNR and FQNEAQ (reference sequence). Trimming stripped 5 bases from V and 11 bases from J, with 15 bases between. CDR3 in DNA: TGTGCCAGCAGCCCCGGGGTAAGAGAGCAGTACTTC. It codes for CASSPGVREQYF.

This clone has more than one count but fewer than ten. The CDR3 DNA sequence: TGTGCCAGCAGCGCAACTAGCGGAACCTACGAGCAGTACTTC. It specifies CASSATSGTYEQYF. V is TRBV14 and J is TRBJ2-7; 8 nucleotides align to TRBD2. The ends lost 5 bases at V and 2 bases at J; junction bases unmatched: 5. CDR1 SGHDN and CDR2 FVKESK come from the germline V gene. This CDR3 has 14 residues. The full variable domain, its missing parts supplied by reference TRBV14 and TRBJ2-7, is EAGVTQFPSHSVIEKGQTVTLRCDPISGHDNLYWYRRVMGKEIKFLLHFVKESKQDESGMPNNRFLAERTGGTYSTLKVQPAELEDSGVYFCASSATSGTYEQYFGPGTRLTVT.

The rearrangement links TRBV7-3 to TRBJ1-5, with 7 bases aligning to TRBD1. V dropped 5 bases and J dropped 6; count of bases not matched to a gene: 19. Germline V gene sequence: CDR1 SGHTA, CDR2 FQGTGA. The CDR3 is 18 residues long. CDR3 sequence: CASSPPRWGQCLSQPQHF. For the CDR3, the DNA is TGTGCCAGCAGCCCCCCGCGGTGGGGACAGTGTTTGAGTCAGCCCCAGCATTTT.

V usage is TRBV5-8 and J usage is TRBJ2-1, with 8 bases matching TRBD1. Germline loops: CDR1 SGHTS, CDR2 YDEGEE. The CDR3 spans 15 residues. With 5 bases clipped from V and 8 bases from J, the junction kept 12 bases outside the gene matches. The DNA of the CDR3 is TGTGCCAGCAGTCCGGGACAGGTCACGAGGGATGAGCAGTTCTTC. Its translation: CASSPGQVTRDEQFF.

CDR3 DNA sequence: TGCGCCAGCAGCTCCTCTGGGCAGGTCTACGAGCAGTACTTC. Translation gives CASSSSGQVYEQYF. The chain employs TRBV5-1 and TRBJ2-7; unclear D gene. V gave up 3 bases and J gave up 3 bases, with 13 bases separating them. The CDR3 sequence is 14 residues long. CDR1 SGHRS and CDR2 YFSETQ come from the germline V gene.

The chain uses TRBV28 and TRBJ2-1, with 10 nucleotides matching TRBD2. CDR1 is MDHEN and CDR2 is SYDVKM in the germline V gene. J was trimmed by 1 base and V by 5 bases; bases with no gene match: 14. The CDR3 extends over 19 amino acids. This CDR3 is CASSPYGASGRGSYNEQFF. The CDR3, as DNA: TGTGCCAGCAGTCCGTACGGTGCTAGCGGGAGAGGATCCTACAATGAGCAGTTCTTC.

V gene TRBV10-3 combines with J gene TRBJ1-2; D may be TRBD1 (5 bases). The CDR3 covers 14 residues. CDR1 and CDR2 (germline): ENHRY, SYGVKD. Trimming removed 5 bases from V and 8 bases from J, with 18 bases in between. CDR3 sequence: CAISTGLTDEGYTF. The CDR3 DNA is TGTGCCATCAGTACGGGACTTACGGATGAGGGCTACACCTTC.

The chain has TRBV28 and TRBJ2-7; 7 positions match TRBD2. CDR3 size: 15 residues. The germline V gene encodes CDR1 MDHEN and CDR2 SYDVKM. The V gene end was trimmed by 2 bases and the J gene end by 7 bases; junction bases not matched to a gene: 11. CDR3 bases: TGTGCCAGCAGTTTACCCCCGGGAGGTCCCAGGGAGCAGTACTTC. Protein sequence: CASSLPPGGPREQYF.

This clone was detected once. The chain couples TRBV6-6 to TRBJ2-7; TRBD1 matches 9 bases. CDR1 is MNHNY and CDR2 is SVGAGI in the germline V gene (reference sequence). Trimming took 4 bases from V and 0 from J; bases not matched to a gene: 4. The CDR3 has 15 residues. The CDR3 here is CASSSAGQGSYEQYF. In DNA form, the CDR3 reads TGTGCCAGCAGTTCGGCGGGACAGGGCTCCTACGAGCAGTACTTC.

This clone was observed a handful of times. The chain employs TRBV13 and TRBJ1-1; weak D call: TRBD1 (5 bases). Trimming pared 9 bases from V and 1 base from J, leaving 18 bases between. The CDR3 length is 15 residues. Germline V CDR1 and CDR2: PRHDT, FYEKMQ (reference sequence). In DNA, the CDR3 is TGTGCCAGTAGGGGCACGGGGGATTGGAACACTGAAGCTTTCTTT. It is translated as CASRGTGDWNTEAFF. The whole variable domain, filled in from reference TRBV13 and TRBJ1-1, reads AAGVIQSPRHLIKEKRETATLKCYPIPRHDTVYWYQQGPGQDPQFLISFYEKMQSDKGSIPDRFSAQQFSDYHSELNMSSLELGDSALYFCASRGTGDWNTEAFFGQGTRLTVV.

This clone was detected only once. The chain carries TRBV5-1 and TRBJ2-7; TRBD2 is a possible D gene (5 bases). V was clipped by 4 bases and J by 6 bases, with 14 bases between them. Looked up from germline, CDR1 is SGHRS and CDR2 is YFSETQ. The CDR3 sequence is 13 residues long. DNA of the CDR3: TGCGCCAGCAGCGCTGCTACTAGTTTCGAGCAGTACTTC. Translating it yields CASSAATSFEQYF.

The chain links TRBV7-3 to TRBJ2-1, with 8 bases lining up with TRBD2. Germline loops: CDR1 SGHTA, CDR2 FQGTGA. Unmatched junction bases numbered 5, after V lost 4 bases and J lost 9 bases. The CDR3 is made up of 13 amino acids. For the CDR3, the DNA is TGTGCCAGCAGCTGGACTAGCTTGGGTGAGCAGTTCTTC. As protein: CASSWTSLGEQFF.

This chain uses TRBV18 with TRBJ1-4; D gene unclear. Looked up from germline, CDR1 is KGHSH and CDR2 is LQKENI. V was pared by 3 bases and J by 0 bases, with 2 bases between. The CDR3 totals 13 residues. The CDR3 spells CASSPTTNEKLFF. The CDR3, as DNA: TGTGCCAGCTCACCTACAACTAATGAAAAACTGTTTTTT.

This clone was found once. The V gene is TRBV9, the J gene TRBJ2-7, with TRBD2 matching over 8 bases. V lost 4 bases, J lost 0 bases, and 3 bases stayed unmatched. The germline V gene has CDR1 SGDLS and CDR2 YYNGEE. The CDR3 covers 14 residues. The CDR3 is CASSLSGDSYEQYF. CDR3 DNA sequence: TGTGCCAGCAGCCTTAGCGGGGACTCCTACGAGCAGTACTTC.

This clone is classed as medium-sized. J is TRBJ2-7 and V is TRBV28, with a possible D match to TRBD2 (5 bases). The V end was cut by 6 bases, the J end by 2 bases, with 17 bases between. Per the germline V gene, CDR1 is MDHEN and CDR2 is SYDVKM. This CDR3 has 15 residues. This CDR3 reads CASSLTGRTPYEQYF. Here the CDR3 DNA reads TGTGCCAGCAGCCTGACGGGGAGAACCCCCTACGAGCAGTACTTC.

This clone was counted only a few times. The V call is TRBV14, the J call TRBJ2-3, with D uncertain. This CDR3 has 13 amino acids. Between the trimmed V and J ends, which lost 1 base and 5 bases, there was a span of 7 bases. Germline CDR1 is SGHDN and CDR2 is FVKESK. CDR3 region: CASSQVRGDTQYF. CDR3 bases: TGTGCCAGCAGCCAAGTGCGCGGAGATACGCAGTATTTT.

This chain connects TRBV28 to TRBJ2-5; possibly TRBD1 or TRBD2 for D (6 bases each). Judging by the DNA end, TRBJ2-7 fits better; the J call may be wrong. The CDR3 totals 13 residues. Germline CDR1 MDHEN, CDR2 SYDVKM. The CDR3 region has the DNA TGTGCCAGCACCTCAGGAGGGGGCTACGAGCAGTACTTC. It yields the protein CASTSGGGYEQYF.

This clone has just one count. This chain uses TRBV7-9 with TRBJ2-6, with TRBD1 matching 7 bases. V gave up 5 bases and J gave up 2 bases; unmatched junction bases: 6. Looked up from germline, CDR1 is SEHNR and CDR2 is FQNEAQ (reference sequence). The CDR3 has 16 residues. The CDR3 bases are TGTGCCAGCAGCAGTCGGCAGGGGGCTGGGGCCAACGTCCTGACTTTC. It specifies CASSSRQGAGANVLTF.

The V gene is TRBV28, the J gene TRBJ2-5; 9 bases match TRBD2. With V trimmed by 0 bases and J by 2 bases, 4 bases remained unmatched. The CDR3 is made up of 16 amino acids. CDR1 MDHEN and CDR2 SYDVKM come from the germline V gene. As DNA, the CDR3 is TGTGCCAGCAGTTTATGGGCTAGCGGGGAACAAGAGACCCAGTACTTC. Amino acids: CASSLWASGEQETQYF. Using reference TRBV28 and TRBJ2-5 for the parts outside the CDR3, the full variable domain is DVKVTQSSRYLVKRTGEKVFLECVQDMDHENMFWYRQDPGLGLRLIYFSYDVKMKEKGDIPEGYSVSREKKERFSLILESASTNQTSMYLCASSLWASGEQETQYFGPGTRLLVL.